The sequence of this T cell receptor beta chain was determined in a study of T cells in Graves' hyperthyroidism and ophthalmopathy. General study results and limits: The blood repertoire included most of the expanded thyroid clonotypes above 0.001.

This clonotype was observed a few times. Its specificity is not known. Uncontrolled infection, other autoimmune disease, pregnancy or lactation barred patients from enrollment. The PBMCs were taken from over 9.5 ml of fresh peripheral blood. There were TCR beta CDR3 regions amplified from RNA transcripts. HTBI primers were used for first-round RT-PCR of the TCR CDR3. TCRdb re-called the multiplex PCR reads with MiXCR, one entry per CDR3 protein. The table has about 560,000 distinct CDR3 sequences, approximately 15% seen once. The material sequenced was blood. The origin of this receptor is a woman aged 18-29 years with Graves' hyperthyroidism.

The CDR3 is CASSLGQGYEKLFF. The CDR3 DNA is TGCGCCAGCAGCTTAGGGCAGGGATACGAAAAACTGTTTTTT. The genes are TRBV5-1 and TRBJ1-4; D is perhaps TRBD1 (5 bases). CDR1 is SGHRS, CDR2 YFSETQ, per germline. V was shortened by 2 bases and J by 8 bases, with 13 bases between the two germline ends. The CDR3 is 14 residues long.